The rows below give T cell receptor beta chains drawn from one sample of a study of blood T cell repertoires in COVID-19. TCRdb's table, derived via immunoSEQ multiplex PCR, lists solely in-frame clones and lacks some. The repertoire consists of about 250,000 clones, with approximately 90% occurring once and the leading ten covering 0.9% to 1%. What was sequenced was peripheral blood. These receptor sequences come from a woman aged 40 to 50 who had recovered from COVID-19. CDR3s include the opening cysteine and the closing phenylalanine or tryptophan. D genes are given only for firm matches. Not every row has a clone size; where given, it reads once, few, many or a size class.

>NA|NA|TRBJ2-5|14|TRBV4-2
CASSQGEYQETQYF
TGTGCCAGCAGCCAAGGGGAGTACCAAGAGACCCAGTACTTC
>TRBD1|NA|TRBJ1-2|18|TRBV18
CASSPMGARTGLNYGYTF
TGTGCCAGCTCCCCGATGGGGGCCCGGACAGGGTTAAACTATGGCTACACCTTC
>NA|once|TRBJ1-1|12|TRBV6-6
CANTWRDTEAFF
TGTGCCAACACTTGGCGGGACACTGAAGCTTTCTTT
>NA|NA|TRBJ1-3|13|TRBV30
CAWRGPGGNTIYF
TGTGCCTGGAGGGGCCCCGGTGGAAACACCATATATTTT
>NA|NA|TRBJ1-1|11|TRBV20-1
CSAEGGTGAFF
TGCAGTGCTGAGGGGGGGACCGGAGCTTTCTTT
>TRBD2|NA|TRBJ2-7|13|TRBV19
CASSGTRFGEQYF
TGTGCCAGTAGTGGGACTAGGTTTGGCGAGCAGTACTTC
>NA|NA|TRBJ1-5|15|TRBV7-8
CASSLPGLSNQPQHF
TGTGCCAGCAGCTTACCGGGACTGAGCAATCAGCCCCAGCATTTT
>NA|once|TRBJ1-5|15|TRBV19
CASSRRGDSNQPQHF
TGTGCCAGTAGCCGACGGGGGGATAGCAATCAGCCCCAGCATTTT
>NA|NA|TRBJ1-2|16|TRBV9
CASSRTDTGASYGYTF
TGTGCCAGCAGCAGAACTGACACCGGTGCGTCCTATGGCTACACCTTC
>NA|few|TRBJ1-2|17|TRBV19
CASSLPAGGARLYGYTF
TGTGCCAGTAGCCTACCGGCAGGTGGGGCCCGGCTATATGGCTACACCTTC
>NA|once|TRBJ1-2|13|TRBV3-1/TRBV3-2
CASSHGQNYGYTF
TGTGCCAGCAGCCATGGACAGAACTATGGCTACACCTTC
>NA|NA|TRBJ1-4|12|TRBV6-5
CASRGTHGKLFF
TGTGCCAGCAGGGGCACCCATGGAAAACTGTTTTTT
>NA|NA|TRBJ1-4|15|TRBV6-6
CASSYSGGDNEKLFF
TGTGCCAGCAGTTACTCGGGGGGGGATAATGAAAAACTGTTTTTT
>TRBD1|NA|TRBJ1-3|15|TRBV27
CASSLNQGAGNTIYF
TGTGCCAGCAGCCTCAACCAGGGGGCCGGAAACACCATATATTTT
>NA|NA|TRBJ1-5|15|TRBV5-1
CASSHSGGAEQPQHF
TGCGCCAGCAGCCATTCTGGGGGGGCTGAACAGCCCCAGCATTTT
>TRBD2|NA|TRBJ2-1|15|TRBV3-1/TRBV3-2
CASSQDFTSGGGQFF
TGTGCCAGCAGCCAAGATTTCACTAGCGGCGGGGGGCAGTTCTTC
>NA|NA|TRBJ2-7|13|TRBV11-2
CASSPAGPYEQYF
TGTGCCAGCAGCCCAGCTGGGCCTTACGAGCAGTACTTC
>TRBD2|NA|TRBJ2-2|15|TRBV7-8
CASSLGRTSAGELFF
TGTGCCAGCAGCTTAGGCCGGACTAGCGCCGGGGAGCTGTTTTTT
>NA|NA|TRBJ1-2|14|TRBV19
CASSPGDNNYGYTF
TGTGCCAGTAGCCCCGGGGACAATAACTATGGCTACACCTTC
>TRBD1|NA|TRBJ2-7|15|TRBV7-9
CASSARDREVSGQYF
TGTGCCAGCAGCGCCCGGGACAGGGAGGTATCGGGGCAGTACTTC
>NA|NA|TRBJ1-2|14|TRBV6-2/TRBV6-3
CASSYSGQTYGYTF
TGTGCCAGCAGTTACTCGGGGCAGACCTATGGCTACACCTTC
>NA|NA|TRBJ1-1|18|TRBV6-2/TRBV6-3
CASSYSMGRETMNTEAFF
TGTGCCAGCAGTTACTCGATGGGGCGGGAAACCATGAACACTGAAGCTTTCTTT
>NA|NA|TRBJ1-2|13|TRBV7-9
CASSPGPFRGYTF
TGTGCCAGCAGCCCAGGTCCTTTCAGGGGCTACACCTTC
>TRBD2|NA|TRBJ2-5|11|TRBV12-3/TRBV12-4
CASGRRETQYF
TGTGCTAGCGGGAGGAGGGAGACCCAGTACTTC
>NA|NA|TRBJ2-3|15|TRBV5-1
CASSPRASGADTQYF
TGCGCCAGCAGCCCCCGGGCCTCGGGGGCAGATACGCAGTATTTT
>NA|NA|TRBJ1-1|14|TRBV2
CASSPQGMNTEAFF
TGTGCCAGCAGTCCACAGGGCATGAACACTGAAGCTTTCTTT
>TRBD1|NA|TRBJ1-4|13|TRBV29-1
CSAEGQGWGKLFF
TGCAGCGCCGAGGGACAGGGGTGGGGAAAACTGTTTTTT
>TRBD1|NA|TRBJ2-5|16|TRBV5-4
CASSLGTAGAGETQYF
TGTGCCAGCAGCCTCGGGACAGCCGGCGCGGGAGAGACCCAGTACTTC
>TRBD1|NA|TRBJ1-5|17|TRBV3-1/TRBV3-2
CASSPRGTGGGNQPQHF
TGTGCCAGCAGCCCAAGAGGGACAGGGGGAGGCAATCAGCCCCAGCATTTT
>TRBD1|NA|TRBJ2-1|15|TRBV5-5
CASTSTGAPYNEQFF
TGTGCCAGCACCTCCACAGGGGCCCCCTACAATGAGCAGTTCTTC
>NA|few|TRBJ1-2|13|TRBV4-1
CASRPGVLYGYTF
TGCGCCAGCAGGCCCGGAGTCCTCTATGGCTACACCTTC
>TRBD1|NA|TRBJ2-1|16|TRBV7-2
CASSLRGQGLYNEQFF
TGTGCCAGCAGCCTTAGGGGACAGGGCCTCTACAATGAGCAGTTCTTC
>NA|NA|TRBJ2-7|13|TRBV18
CASSPAGTYEQYF
TGTGCCAGCTCCCCCGCAGGAACCTACGAGCAGTACTTC
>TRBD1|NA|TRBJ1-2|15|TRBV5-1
CASSPQGQPNYGYTF
TGCGCCAGCAGCCCGCAGGGACAGCCTAACTATGGCTACACCTTC
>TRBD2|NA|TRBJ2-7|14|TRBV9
CASSVKLADYEQYF
TGTGCCAGCAGCGTAAAACTAGCGGATTACGAGCAGTACTTC
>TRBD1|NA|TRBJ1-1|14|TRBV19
CASRVDRGWTEAFF
TGTGCCAGTAGAGTGGACAGGGGGTGGACTGAAGCTTTCTTT
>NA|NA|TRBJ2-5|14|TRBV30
CAWRSLRRVGTQYF
TGTGCCTGGAGATCTTTGAGACGGGTCGGGACCCAGTACTTC
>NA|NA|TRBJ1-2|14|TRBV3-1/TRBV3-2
CASSQGGGGYGYTF
TGTGCCAGCAGCCAAGGTGGAGGCGGCTATGGCTACACCTTC
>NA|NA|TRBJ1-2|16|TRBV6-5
CASSYSAGGANYGYTF
TGTGCCAGCAGTTACTCGGCGGGGGGAGCTAACTATGGCTACACCTTC
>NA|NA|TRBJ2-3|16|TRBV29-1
CSATASEAYSTDTQYF
TGCAGCGCGACAGCCTCAGAAGCATATAGCACAGATACGCAGTATTTT
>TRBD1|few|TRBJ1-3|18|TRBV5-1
CASSLGGTGSSSGNTIYF
TGCGCCAGCAGCCTGGGGGGGACAGGGTCCTCCTCTGGAAACACCATATATTTT
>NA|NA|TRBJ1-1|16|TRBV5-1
CASSLGVVGPQPEAFF
TGCGCCAGCAGCTTGGGTGTTGTGGGGCCGCAGCCTGAAGCTTTCTTT
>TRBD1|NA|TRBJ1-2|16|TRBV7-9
CASTLPPGRRGQGYTF
TGTGCCAGCACCCTCCCGCCGGGGCGCAGGGGGCAGGGCTACACCTTC
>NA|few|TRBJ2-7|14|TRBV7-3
CASSWGGMGYEQYF
TGTGCCAGCAGCTGGGGCGGGATGGGCTACGAGCAGTACTTC
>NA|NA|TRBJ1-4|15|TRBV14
CASSNLGTPEEKLFF
TGTGCCAGCAGCAATCTCGGGACACCTGAAGAAAAACTGTTTTTT
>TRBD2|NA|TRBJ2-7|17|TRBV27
CASSSAPTSGTFYEQYF
TGTGCCAGCAGTTCGGCCCCGACTAGCGGAACCTTCTACGAGCAGTACTTC
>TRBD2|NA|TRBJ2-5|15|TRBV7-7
CASSLRSSGQETQYF
TGTGCTAGCAGCTTAAGGTCTAGCGGCCAAGAGACCCAGTACTTC
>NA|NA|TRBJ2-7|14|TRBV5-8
CASGPRGLPYEQYF
TGTGCCAGCGGCCCCAGGGGCCTCCCCTACGAGCAGTACTTC
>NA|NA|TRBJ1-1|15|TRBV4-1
CASNSRTRGGTEAFF
TGCGCCAGCAACTCTCGAACCCGGGGGGGCACTGAAGCTTTCTTT
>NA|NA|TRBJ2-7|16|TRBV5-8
CASSPRQLVVSGEQYF
TGTGCCAGCAGCCCGCGTCAGCTAGTGGTTTCTGGCGAGCAGTACTTC